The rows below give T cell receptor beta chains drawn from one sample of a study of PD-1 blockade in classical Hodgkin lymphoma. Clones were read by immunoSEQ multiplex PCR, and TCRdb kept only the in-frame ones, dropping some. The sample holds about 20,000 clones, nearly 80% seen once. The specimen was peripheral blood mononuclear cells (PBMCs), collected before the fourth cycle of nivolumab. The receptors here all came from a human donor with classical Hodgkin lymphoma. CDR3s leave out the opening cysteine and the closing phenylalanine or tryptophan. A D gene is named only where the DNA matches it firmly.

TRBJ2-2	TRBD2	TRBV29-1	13	SVGSGWGDTGELF
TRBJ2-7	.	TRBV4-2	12	ASSQDLMSYEQY
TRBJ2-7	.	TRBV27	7	ASGYEQY
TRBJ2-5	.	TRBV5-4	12	ASSFTGTQETQY
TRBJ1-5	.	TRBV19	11	ATGGGLNQPQH
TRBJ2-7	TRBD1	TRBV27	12	ASSWVQGAYEQY
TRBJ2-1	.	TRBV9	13	ASSDHTRGSNEQF
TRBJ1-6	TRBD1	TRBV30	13	AWSPEDRVGSPLH
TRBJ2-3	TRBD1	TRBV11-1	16	ASSLTSTGTGVTDTQY
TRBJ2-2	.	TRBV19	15	ASRDGPWGSDTGELF
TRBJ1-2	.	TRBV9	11	ASSPGQSYGYT
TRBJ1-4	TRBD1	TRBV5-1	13	ASSATGGISEKLF
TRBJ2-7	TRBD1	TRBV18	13	ASSAGTESTYEQY
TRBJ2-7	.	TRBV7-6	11	ASSSGPNYEQY
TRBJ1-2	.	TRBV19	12	ASSISGSLYGYT
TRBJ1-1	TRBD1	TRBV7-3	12	ASSLGQGNTEAF
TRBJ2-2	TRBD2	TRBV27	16	ASSLFWTSGSGDGELF
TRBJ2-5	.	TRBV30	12	ASDTGSSEETQY
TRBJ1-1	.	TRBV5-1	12	ASSLFRGGTEAF
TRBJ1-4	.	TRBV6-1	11	AAHRAPNEKLF